This TCR beta chain was identified during a study of T cell changes during pregnancy in multiple sclerosis. Trimming pared 2 bases from V and 0 bases from J, leaving 15 bases between. This CDR3 is 17 amino acids long. Germline CDR1 and CDR2: SGHRS and YFSETQ. Profiled with immunoSEQ multiplex PCR; TCRdb holds only in-frame clones, not every one. The profile shows tens of thousands of clones, roughly 94% of them singletons. The specimen comprised CD4+ T cells from peripheral blood mononuclear cells, sampled after pregnancy. The clonotype comes from a female donor with multiple sclerosis, enrolled in a pregnancy study. The chain links TRBV5-1 to TRBJ1-3; the D gene is possibly TRBD1 (6 bases). The CDR3 sequence is CASSLMTGRSSGNTIYF. The CDR3 DNA reads as TGCGCCAGCAGCTTAATGACAGGTCGATCCTCTGGAAACACCATATATTTT.